The source of this TCR beta chain is a study of blood T cell repertoires in COVID-19. The ends lost 4 bases at V and 6 bases at J; junction bases unmatched: 5. The CDR3 sequence is 16 residues long. Germline loops: CDR1 SGHRS, CDR2 YFSETQ. Assay used: immunoSEQ multiplex PCR; TCRdb lists only in-frame clones, some missing. Here the sample spans around 310,000 clones, under 90% being singletons. The chain combines TRBV5-1 with TRBJ2-3; TRBD2 aligns across 16 bases. The receptor was isolated from a woman younger than 45 who had recovered from COVID-19. Input material: PBMCs or T cells enriched from blood (not recorded which). DNA for the CDR3: TGCGCCAGCAGCCCTGGGACTAGCGGGAGGGCGGATACGCAGTATTTT. Amino acid sequence: CASSPGTSGRADTQYF.